The present T cell receptor beta chain was sequenced within a study of OX40 agonist ivuxolimab in advanced cancers. This table comes from immunoSEQ multiplex PCR, and its TCRdb copy is limited to in-frame clones, with some not included. The table includes under 95,000 clones, 86% detected once. Concerning this clone: Antigen: not known.

The study, taken as a whole, reports: Among T cells, CD8+ cells averaged more expanded clones than CD4+ cells. By week 6 at 0.1 to 3.0 mg/kg, blood CD4+ and CD8+ T cells had expanded clonally.

The CDR3 totals 16 residues. Germline CDR1 reads LNHNV; CDR2 reads YYDKDF (reference sequence). The J segment lost 7 bases and the V segment lost 0 bases, leaving 6 bases of the junction unmatched. The sample was CD4+ or CD8+ T cells sorted from blood, taken in a trial of the OX40 agonist ivuxolimab. The sequence came from an adult with an advanced solid tumor such as melanoma, head and neck, liver or kidney cancer. The V and J genes are TRBV15 and TRBJ2-5, with 12 bases that match TRBD2. In DNA form, the CDR3 reads TGTGCCACCAGCAGAGATATACTAGCGGGAGGTGGGACCCAGTACTTC. It codes for CATSRDILAGGGTQYF.